The sequence of this T cell receptor (beta chain) was determined in a study of T-cell reconstitution after alpha-beta-depleted transplantation in children. Unique molecular identifiers were incorporated into the prepared TCRbeta library. Each CDR3 protein is one row after TCRdb ran MiXCR on the PCR reads. The sample holds 250,000 to 400,000 distinct CDR3 sequences, around 25% seen once. Remarks on this clonotype: Its antigen remains unidentified.

The study, taken as a whole, reports: Several hundred expanded graft clones reportedly gave rise to the alpha-beta T cells present about two months after transplant. Newly made T cells mostly supplied T-cell counts and diversity one year after transplant. Elevated TCRbeta diversity at day 60 was traced, in some patients, to surviving recipient T cells and thymic progenitors.

V was cut by 4 bases and J by 3 bases, with 11 bases left in between. Germline loops: CDR1 SGHRS, CDR2 YFSETQ. The CDR3 extends over 13 amino acids. The chain uses TRBV5-1 and TRBJ2-7, with D possibly called TRBD1 or TRBD2 (5 bases each). The input for sequencing was PBMCs, mostly from graft donor cells, taken 180 days after TCRalphabeta/CD19-depleted stem cell transplant. The receptor was derived from a male patient younger than 18 who had a stem cell transplant for acute lymphoblastic leukemia, so the T cells may come from the graft donor. In DNA, the CDR3 is TGCGCCAGCAGCCTGGGGGACGGCTACGAGCAGTACTTC. This encodes CASSLGDGYEQYF.